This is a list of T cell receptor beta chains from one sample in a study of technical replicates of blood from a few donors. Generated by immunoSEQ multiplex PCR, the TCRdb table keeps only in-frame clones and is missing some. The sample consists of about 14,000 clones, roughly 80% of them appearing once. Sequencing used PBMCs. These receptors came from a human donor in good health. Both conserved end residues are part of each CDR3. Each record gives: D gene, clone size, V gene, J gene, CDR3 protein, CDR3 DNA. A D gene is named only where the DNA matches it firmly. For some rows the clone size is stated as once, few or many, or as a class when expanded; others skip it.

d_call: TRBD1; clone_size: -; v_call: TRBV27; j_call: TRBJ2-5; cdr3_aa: CASSSPGTDQETQYF; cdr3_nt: TGTGCCAGCAGTTCCCCCGGGACAGATCAAGAGACCCAGTACTTC
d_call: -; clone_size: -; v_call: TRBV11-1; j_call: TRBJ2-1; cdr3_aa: CASSLAQKRSSSYNEQFF; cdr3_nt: TGTGCCAGCAGCTTAGCGCAAAAGCGGTCGAGCTCCTACAATGAGCAGTTCTTC
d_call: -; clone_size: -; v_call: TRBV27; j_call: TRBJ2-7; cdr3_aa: CASRPELVSPYEQYF; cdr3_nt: TGTGCCAGCAGACCTGAGCTAGTTTCCCCCTACGAGCAGTACTTC
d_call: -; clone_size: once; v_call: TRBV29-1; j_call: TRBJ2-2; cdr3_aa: CSVAAGQTLTGELFF; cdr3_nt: TGCAGCGTCGCCGCGGGACAGACCCTCACCGGGGAGCTGTTTTTT
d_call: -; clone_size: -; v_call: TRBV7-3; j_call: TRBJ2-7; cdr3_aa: CASSLRQAPYEQYF; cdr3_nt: TGTGCCAGCAGCTTAAGGCAGGCCCCCTACGAGCAGTACTTC
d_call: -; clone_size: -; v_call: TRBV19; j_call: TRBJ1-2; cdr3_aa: CASSASGDGGYTF; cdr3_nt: TGTGCCAGTAGCGCCTCAGGGGACGGAGGCTACACCTTC
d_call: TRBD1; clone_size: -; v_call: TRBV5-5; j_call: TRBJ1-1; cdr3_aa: CASSEAQGMNTEAFF; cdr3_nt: TGTGCCAGCAGCGAGGCACAGGGGATGAACACTGAAGCTTTCTTT
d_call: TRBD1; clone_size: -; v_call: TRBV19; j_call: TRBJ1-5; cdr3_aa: CASRDTTGAGGPQHF; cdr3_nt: TGTGCCAGTAGGGACACGACAGGGGCCGGGGGGCCCCAGCATTTT
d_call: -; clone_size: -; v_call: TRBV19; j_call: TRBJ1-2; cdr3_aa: CASSPDSILYGYTF; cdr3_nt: TGTGCCAGTAGCCCCGACAGCATCCTCTATGGCTACACCTTC
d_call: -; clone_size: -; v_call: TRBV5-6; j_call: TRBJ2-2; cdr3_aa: CASSRTGELFF; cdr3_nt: TGTGCCAGCAGCCGTACCGGGGAGCTGTTTTTT
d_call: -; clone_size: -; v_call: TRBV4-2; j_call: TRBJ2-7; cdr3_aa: CASSQEITQRNEQYF; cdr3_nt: TGTGCCAGCAGCCAAGAAATCACCCAGCGGAACGAGCAGTACTTC
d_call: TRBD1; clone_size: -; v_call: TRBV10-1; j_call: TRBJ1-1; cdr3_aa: CASRSGTGSTEAFF; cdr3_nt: TGCGCCAGCAGATCCGGGACAGGGAGCACTGAAGCTTTCTTT
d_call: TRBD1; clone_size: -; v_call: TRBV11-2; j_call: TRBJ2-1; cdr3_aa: CASSQGVSSYNEQFF; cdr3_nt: TGTGCCAGCAGCCAGGGGGTTAGCTCCTACAATGAGCAGTTCTTC
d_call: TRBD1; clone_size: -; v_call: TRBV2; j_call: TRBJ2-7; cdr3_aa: CAGAEQGPSYEQYF; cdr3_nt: TGTGCCGGGGCGGAACAGGGGCCTTCCTACGAGCAGTACTTC
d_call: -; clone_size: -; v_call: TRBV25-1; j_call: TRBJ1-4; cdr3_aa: CASSVSGGGEKLFF; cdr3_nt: TGTGCCAGCAGTGTGAGCGGGGGAGGTGAAAAACTGTTTTTT